These T cell receptor beta chains were read from a single sample in a study of blood T cells in healthy people across ages. From the 5' RACE reads, TCRdb called clonotypes with MiXCR, one entry per CDR3 protein. The table has about 1.5 million distinct CDR3 sequences, about 43% seen once. Sequenced input: blood. All receptors come from a young woman in good health. Each CDR3 is given with its conserved first and last residue. The order of the fields is J gene, clone size, V gene, D gene, CDR3 DNA, CDR3 protein. A D gene is named only where the DNA matches it firmly. The size of a clone is reported for some rows only, either as once, few or many, or as a class for expanded clones.

j_gene: TRBJ1-2; abundance: NA; v_gene: TRBV10-3; d_gene: TRBD1; CDR3nt: TGTGCCACGAAAGGACAGGGGGGCTATGGCTACACCTTC; CDR3aa: CATKGQGGYGYTF
j_gene: TRBJ2-1; abundance: NA; v_gene: TRBV27; d_gene: TRBD2; CDR3nt: TGTGCCGGCAGTTCACTAGCGGGGAAGCCCTACAATGAGCAGTTCTTC; CDR3aa: CAGSSLAGKPYNEQFF
j_gene: TRBJ2-5; abundance: few; v_gene: TRBV10-2; d_gene: NA; CDR3nt: TGCGCCAGCAGTGAGTCTAGAACCAACCAAGAGACCCAGTACTTC; CDR3aa: CASSESRTNQETQYF
j_gene: TRBJ2-1; abundance: few; v_gene: TRBV3-1; d_gene: TRBD2; CDR3nt: TGTGCCAGCAGCCAAGATCTGGTAGCGGGGGACTACAATGAGCAGTTCTTC; CDR3aa: CASSQDLVAGDYNEQFF
j_gene: TRBJ1-1; abundance: few; v_gene: TRBV3-1; d_gene: NA; CDR3nt: TGTGCCAGCAGGGGAGTAAGTGAAGCTTTCTTT; CDR3aa: CASRGVSEAFF
j_gene: TRBJ1-1; abundance: NA; v_gene: TRBV20-1; d_gene: TRBD1; CDR3nt: TGCAGTGCTTCGGGACAGGGGAGGACTGAAGCTTTCTTT; CDR3aa: CSASGQGRTEAFF
j_gene: TRBJ2-7; abundance: few; v_gene: TRBV7-9; d_gene: TRBD1; CDR3nt: TGTGCCAGCAGCGAGACAGGGGGCGAAGCGGACGAGCAGTACTTC; CDR3aa: CASSETGGEADEQYF
j_gene: TRBJ2-3; abundance: few; v_gene: TRBV20-1; d_gene: TRBD2; CDR3nt: TGCAGTGCCCCGGGACTAGCGGGGGTCACAGATACGCAGTATTTT; CDR3aa: CSAPGLAGVTDTQYF
j_gene: TRBJ2-7; abundance: few; v_gene: TRBV6-5; d_gene: TRBD1; CDR3nt: TGTGCCAGCAGTTACTCGGGACAGGAAACCTACGAGCAGTACTTC; CDR3aa: CASSYSGQETYEQYF
j_gene: TRBJ1-1; abundance: NA; v_gene: TRBV3-1; d_gene: TRBD1; CDR3nt: TGTGCCAGCAGCCAGCACGATAGGGACAGTGAAGCTTTCTTT; CDR3aa: CASSQHDRDSEAFF
j_gene: TRBJ1-2; abundance: few; v_gene: TRBV7-2; d_gene: NA; CDR3nt: TGTGCCAGCAGCTTAGCAGGACAGCTTCTCTATGGCTACACCTTC; CDR3aa: CASSLAGQLLYGYTF
j_gene: TRBJ2-1; abundance: NA; v_gene: TRBV29-1; d_gene: TRBD2; CDR3nt: TGCAGCGTTGAGGGGCTAGCGGGAGTTTATGAGCAGTTCTTC; CDR3aa: CSVEGLAGVYEQFF
j_gene: TRBJ2-1; abundance: NA; v_gene: TRBV3-1; d_gene: TRBD2; CDR3nt: TGTGCCAGCAGCCCGCGGGGGGGACTAGCAGCCTACAATGAGCAGTTCTTC; CDR3aa: CASSPRGGLAAYNEQFF
j_gene: TRBJ1-1; abundance: few; v_gene: TRBV29-1; d_gene: NA; CDR3nt: TGCAGCGTTTCACAGGGCGCCTCCCAAGGAGCTTTCTTT; CDR3aa: CSVSQGASQGAFF
j_gene: TRBJ2-7; abundance: NA; v_gene: TRBV6-1; d_gene: NA; CDR3nt: TGTGCCAGCAATTGGAGAGGGACGGAATCCTACGAGCAGTACTTC; CDR3aa: CASNWRGTESYEQYF
j_gene: TRBJ2-5; abundance: many; v_gene: TRBV20-1; d_gene: TRBD2; CDR3nt: TGCAGTGCTAGGGGCCTAGCGGAGCCCCAAGAGACCCAGTACTTC; CDR3aa: CSARGLAEPQETQYF
j_gene: TRBJ1-4; abundance: NA; v_gene: TRBV6-1; d_gene: NA; CDR3nt: TGTGCCAGCAGGCGACTCTGGGAAGAACTGTTTTTT; CDR3aa: CASRRLWEELFF